This TCR beta chain was sequenced for a study of siplizumab effects on memory and regulatory T cells. Profiled with immunoSEQ multiplex PCR; TCRdb holds only in-frame clones, not every one. Of 50,000 to 55,000 clones in the sample, 95% to 97% were seen once. Germline CDR1 reads SGHTA; CDR2 reads FQGNSA. The CDR3 contains 15 residues. V was cut by 3 bases and J by 2 bases, with 10 bases left in between. Regarding this clone: Its antigen is currently unknown. The same CDR3 is also encoded by other DNA sequences in this sample.

Study outcomes and limitations: Alloreactive sequences traceable to unstimulated CD4+ memory cells were significantly reduced by siplizumab.

The rearrangement links TRBV7-2 to TRBJ2-2, with D tentatively TRBD2 (5 bases). Sequenced sample: naive CD4+ T cells sorted from blood. This clonotype was obtained from a human donor in good health. DNA of the CDR3: TGTGCCAGCAGCTTTCGTCGGACTAACACCGGGGAGCTGTTTTTT. It codes for CASSFRRTNTGELFF.